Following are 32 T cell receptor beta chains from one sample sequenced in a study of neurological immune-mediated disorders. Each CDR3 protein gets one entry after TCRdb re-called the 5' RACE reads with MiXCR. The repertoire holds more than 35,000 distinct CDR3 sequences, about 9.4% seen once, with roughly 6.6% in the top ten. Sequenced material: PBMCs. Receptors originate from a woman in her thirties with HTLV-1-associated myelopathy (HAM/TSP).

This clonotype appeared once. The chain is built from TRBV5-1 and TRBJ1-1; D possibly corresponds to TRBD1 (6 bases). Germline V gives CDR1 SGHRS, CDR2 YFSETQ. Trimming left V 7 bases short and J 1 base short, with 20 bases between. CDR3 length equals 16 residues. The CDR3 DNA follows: TGCGCCAGCCGAGGTCAGGGGATTCTGCGGAACACTGAAGCTTTCTTT. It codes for CASRGQGILRNTEAFF.

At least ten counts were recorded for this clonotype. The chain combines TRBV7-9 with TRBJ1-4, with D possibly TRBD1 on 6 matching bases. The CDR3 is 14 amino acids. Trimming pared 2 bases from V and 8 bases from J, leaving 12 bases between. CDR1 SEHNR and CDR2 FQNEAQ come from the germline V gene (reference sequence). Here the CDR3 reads CASSLFRDTEKLFF. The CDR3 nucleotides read TGTGCCAGCAGCTTATTCCGGGACACCGAAAAACTGTTTTTT.

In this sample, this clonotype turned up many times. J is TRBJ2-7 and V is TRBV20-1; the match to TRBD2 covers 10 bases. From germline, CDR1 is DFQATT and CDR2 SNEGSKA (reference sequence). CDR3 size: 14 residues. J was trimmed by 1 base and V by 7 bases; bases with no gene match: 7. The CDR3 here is CSGRAGGKSYEQYF. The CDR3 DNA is TGCAGTGGCCGAGCGGGGGGGAAGTCCTACGAGCAGTACTTC.

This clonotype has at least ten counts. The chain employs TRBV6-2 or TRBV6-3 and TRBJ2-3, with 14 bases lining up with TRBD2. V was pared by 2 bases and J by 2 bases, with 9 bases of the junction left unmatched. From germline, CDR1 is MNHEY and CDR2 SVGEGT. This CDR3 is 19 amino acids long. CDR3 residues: CASSYPTSGGADSTDTQYF. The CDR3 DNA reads TGTGCCAGCAGTTACCCGACTAGCGGGGGGGCCGACTCCACAGATACGCAGTATTTT.

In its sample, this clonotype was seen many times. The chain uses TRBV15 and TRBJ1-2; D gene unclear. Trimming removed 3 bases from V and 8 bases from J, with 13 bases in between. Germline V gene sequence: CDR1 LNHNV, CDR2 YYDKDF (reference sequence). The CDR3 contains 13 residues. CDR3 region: CATSSGLESGYTF. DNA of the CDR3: TGTGCCACCAGCAGCGGGCTCGAGTCCGGCTACACCTTC.

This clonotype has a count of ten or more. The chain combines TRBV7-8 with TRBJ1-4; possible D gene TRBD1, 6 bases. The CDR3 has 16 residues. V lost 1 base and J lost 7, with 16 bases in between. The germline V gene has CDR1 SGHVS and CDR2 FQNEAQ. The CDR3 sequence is CASSLERGARIEKLFF. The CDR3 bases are TGTGCCAGCAGCTTAGAAAGGGGGGCGCGGATTGAAAAACTGTTTTTT.

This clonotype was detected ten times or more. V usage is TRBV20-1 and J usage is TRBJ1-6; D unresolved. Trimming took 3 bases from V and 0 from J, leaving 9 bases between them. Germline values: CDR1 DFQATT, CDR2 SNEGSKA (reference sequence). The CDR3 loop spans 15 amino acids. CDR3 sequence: CSASSGSSYNSPLHF. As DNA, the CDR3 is TGCAGTGCTAGTTCCGGAAGCTCCTATAATTCACCCCTCCACTTT.

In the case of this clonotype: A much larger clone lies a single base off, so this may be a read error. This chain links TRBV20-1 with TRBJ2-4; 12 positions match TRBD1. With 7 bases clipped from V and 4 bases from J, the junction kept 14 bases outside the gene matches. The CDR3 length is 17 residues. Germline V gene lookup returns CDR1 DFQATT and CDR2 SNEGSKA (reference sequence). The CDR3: CSDVKTGTGGRKNIQYF. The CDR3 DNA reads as TGCAGTGATGTAAAGACCGGGACAGGGGGCCGGAAAAACATTCAGTACTTC.

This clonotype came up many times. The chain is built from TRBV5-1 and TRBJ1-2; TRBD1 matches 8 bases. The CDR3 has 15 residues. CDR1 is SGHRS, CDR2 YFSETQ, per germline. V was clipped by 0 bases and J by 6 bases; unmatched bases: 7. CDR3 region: CASSLDGDRRNGYTF. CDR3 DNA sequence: TGCGCCAGCAGCTTGGACGGGGACAGGCGAAATGGCTACACCTTC.

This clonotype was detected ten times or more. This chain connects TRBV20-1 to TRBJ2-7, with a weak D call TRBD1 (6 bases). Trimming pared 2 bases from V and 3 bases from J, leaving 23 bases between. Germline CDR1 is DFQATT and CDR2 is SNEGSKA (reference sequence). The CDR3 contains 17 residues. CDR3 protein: CSARYRGGRDRGYEQYF. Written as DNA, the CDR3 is TGCAGTGCTAGATACCGAGGGGGTCGTGATAGGGGCTACGAGCAGTACTTC.

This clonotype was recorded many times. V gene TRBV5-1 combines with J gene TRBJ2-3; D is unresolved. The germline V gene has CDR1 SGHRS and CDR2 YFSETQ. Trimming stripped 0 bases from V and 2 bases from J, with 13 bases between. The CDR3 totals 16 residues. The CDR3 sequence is CASSLGLVTFTDTQYF. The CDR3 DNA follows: TGCGCCAGCAGCTTGGGTTTGGTGACGTTCACAGATACGCAGTATTTT.

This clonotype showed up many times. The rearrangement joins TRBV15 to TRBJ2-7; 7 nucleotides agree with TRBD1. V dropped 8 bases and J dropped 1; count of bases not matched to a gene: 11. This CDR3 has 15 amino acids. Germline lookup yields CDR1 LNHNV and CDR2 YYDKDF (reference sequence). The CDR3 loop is CATSNPGTESYEQYF. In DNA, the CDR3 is TGTGCCACCTCCAATCCCGGGACAGAGTCCTACGAGCAGTACTTC.

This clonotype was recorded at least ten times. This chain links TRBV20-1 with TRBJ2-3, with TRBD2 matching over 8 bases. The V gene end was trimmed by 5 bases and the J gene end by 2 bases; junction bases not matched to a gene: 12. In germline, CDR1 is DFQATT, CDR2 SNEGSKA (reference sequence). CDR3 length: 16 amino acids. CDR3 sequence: CSASPTSGRLTDTQYF. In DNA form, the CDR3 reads TGCAGTGCTTCGCCAACTAGCGGACGACTCACAGATACGCAGTATTTT.

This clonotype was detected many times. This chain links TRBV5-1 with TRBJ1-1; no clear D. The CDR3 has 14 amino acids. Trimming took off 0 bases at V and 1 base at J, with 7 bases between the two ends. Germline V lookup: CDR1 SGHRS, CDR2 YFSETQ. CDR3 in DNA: TGCGCCAGCAGCTTGGAATTCCGGAACACTGAAGCTTTCTTT. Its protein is CASSLEFRNTEAFF.

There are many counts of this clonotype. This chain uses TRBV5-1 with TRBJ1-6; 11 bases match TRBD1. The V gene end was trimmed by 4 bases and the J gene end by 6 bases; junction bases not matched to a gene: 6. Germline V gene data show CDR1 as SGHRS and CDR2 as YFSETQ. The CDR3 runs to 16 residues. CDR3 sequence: CASSAGQGAANSPLHF. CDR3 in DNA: TGCGCCAGCAGCGCCGGACAGGGGGCGGCTAATTCACCCCTCCACTTT.

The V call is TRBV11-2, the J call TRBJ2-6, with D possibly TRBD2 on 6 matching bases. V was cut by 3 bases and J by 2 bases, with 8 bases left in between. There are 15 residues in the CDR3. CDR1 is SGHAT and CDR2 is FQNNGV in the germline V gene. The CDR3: CASSLREAGANVLTF. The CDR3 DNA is TGTGCCAGCAGCTTGAGGGAGGCTGGGGCCAACGTCCTGACTTTC.

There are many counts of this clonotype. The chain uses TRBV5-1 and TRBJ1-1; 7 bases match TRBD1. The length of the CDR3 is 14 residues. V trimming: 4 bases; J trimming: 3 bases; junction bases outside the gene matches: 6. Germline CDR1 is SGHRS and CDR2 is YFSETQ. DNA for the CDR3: TGCGCCAGCAGCCCGGGACAGCTGCACACTGAAGCTTTCTTT. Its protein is CASSPGQLHTEAFF.

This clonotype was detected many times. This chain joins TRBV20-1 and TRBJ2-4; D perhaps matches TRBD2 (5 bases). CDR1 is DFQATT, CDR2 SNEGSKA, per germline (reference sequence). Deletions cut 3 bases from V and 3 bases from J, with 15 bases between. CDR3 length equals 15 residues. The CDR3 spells CSASPAEEGKNIQYF. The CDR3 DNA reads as TGCAGTGCTAGCCCCGCGGAGGAAGGCAAAAACATTCAGTACTTC.

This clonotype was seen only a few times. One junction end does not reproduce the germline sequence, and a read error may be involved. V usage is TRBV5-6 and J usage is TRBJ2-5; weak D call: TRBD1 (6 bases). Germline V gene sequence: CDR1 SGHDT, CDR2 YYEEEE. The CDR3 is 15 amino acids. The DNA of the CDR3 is TGTGCCAGCAGCCGAACAGGGTTAGGCCAAGAGACACAGTACTTC. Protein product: CASSRTGLGQETQYF.

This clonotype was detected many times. The CDR3 DNA follows: TGTGCCAGCAGCTACGGGACAGACATTTTGGGAGAAGCTTTCTTT. It codes for CASSYGTDILGEAFF. This chain uses TRBV7-8 with TRBJ1-1; 7 bases match TRBD1. Germline trimming cut 4 bases from V and 8 bases from J; bases unmatched to any gene: 13. The CDR3 runs 15 residues. Germline assignment: CDR1 SGHVS and CDR2 FQNEAQ.

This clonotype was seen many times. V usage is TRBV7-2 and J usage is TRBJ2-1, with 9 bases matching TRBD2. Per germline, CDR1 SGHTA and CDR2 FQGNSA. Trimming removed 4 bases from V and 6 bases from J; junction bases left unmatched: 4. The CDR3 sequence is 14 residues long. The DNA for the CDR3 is TGTGCCAGCAGCTCATGGACTAGCGTCAATGAGCAGTTCTTC. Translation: CASSSWTSVNEQFF.

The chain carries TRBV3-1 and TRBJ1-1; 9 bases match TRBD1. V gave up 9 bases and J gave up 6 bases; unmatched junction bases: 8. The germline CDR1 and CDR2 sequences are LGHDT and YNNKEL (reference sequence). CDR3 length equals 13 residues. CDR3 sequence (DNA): TGTGCCAGTAGCGAAGGGACAGGGTCTGAAGCTTTCTTT. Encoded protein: CASSEGTGSEAFF.

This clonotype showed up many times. CDR3 sequence: CSARDRNPYEQYF. The CDR3 DNA reads as TGCAGTGCTAGGGACAGAAACCCCTACGAGCAGTACTTC. The rearrangement joins TRBV20-1 to TRBJ2-7; perhaps TRBD1 as D (6 bases). V was pared by 3 bases and J by 2 bases, with 11 bases between. The CDR3 is 13 residues long. From germline, CDR1 is DFQATT and CDR2 SNEGSKA (reference sequence).

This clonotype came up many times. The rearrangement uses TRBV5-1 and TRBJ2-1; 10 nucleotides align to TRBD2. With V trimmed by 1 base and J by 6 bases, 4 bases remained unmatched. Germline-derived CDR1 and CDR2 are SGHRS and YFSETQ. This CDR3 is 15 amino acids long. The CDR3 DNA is TGCGCCAGCAGCTTGAAAGCGGGGGGGCTCAATGAGCAGTTCTTC. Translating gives CASSLKAGGLNEQFF.

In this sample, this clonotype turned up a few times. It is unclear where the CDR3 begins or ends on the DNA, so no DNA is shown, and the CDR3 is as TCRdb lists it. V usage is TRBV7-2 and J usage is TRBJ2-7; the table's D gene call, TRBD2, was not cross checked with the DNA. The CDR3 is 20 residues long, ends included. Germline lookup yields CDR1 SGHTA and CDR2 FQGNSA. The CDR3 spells CASSFYICSARGLAEYEQYF.

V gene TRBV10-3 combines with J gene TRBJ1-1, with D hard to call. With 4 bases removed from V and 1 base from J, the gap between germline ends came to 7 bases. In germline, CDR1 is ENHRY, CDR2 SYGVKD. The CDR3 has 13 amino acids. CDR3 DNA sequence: TGTGCCATCAGTGGGATAGCGAACACTGAAGCTTTCTTT. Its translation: CAISGIANTEAFF.

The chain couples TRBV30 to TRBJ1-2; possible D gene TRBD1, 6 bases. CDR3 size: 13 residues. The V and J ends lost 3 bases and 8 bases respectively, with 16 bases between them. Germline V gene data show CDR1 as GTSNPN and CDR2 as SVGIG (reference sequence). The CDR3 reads CAWRRGAATGYTF. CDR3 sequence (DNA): TGTGCCTGGAGAAGGGGGGCAGCAACAGGCTACACCTTC.

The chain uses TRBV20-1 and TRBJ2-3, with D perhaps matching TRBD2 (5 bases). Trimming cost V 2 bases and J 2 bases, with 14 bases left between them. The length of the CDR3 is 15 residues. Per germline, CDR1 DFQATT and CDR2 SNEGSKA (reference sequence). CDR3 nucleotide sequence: TGCAGTGCTAGAAAGGGCCTAGCCGACACAGATACGCAGTATTTT. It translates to CSARKGLADTDTQYF.

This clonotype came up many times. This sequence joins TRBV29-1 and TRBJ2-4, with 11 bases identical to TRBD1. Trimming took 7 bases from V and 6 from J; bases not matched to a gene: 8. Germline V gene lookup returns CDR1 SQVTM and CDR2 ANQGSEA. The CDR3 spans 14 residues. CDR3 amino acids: CSALGQGVGNIQYF. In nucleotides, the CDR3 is TGCAGCGCCCTGGGACAGGGGGTTGGAAACATTCAGTACTTC.

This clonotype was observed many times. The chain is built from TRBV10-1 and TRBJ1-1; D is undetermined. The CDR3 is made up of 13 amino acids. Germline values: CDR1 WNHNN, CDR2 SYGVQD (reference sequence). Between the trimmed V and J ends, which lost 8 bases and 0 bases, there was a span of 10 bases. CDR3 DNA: TGCGCCAGCTCGGGCAGCATGAACACTGAAGCTTTCTTT. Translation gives CASSGSMNTEAFF.

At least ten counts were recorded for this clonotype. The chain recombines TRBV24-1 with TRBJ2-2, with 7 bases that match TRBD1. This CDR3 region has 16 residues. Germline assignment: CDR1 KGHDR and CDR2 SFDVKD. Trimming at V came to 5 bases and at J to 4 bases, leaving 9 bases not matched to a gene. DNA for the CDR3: TGTGCCACCAGTGGCAGAACAGGGGTGGGCACCGGGGAGCTGTTTTTT. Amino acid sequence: CATSGRTGVGTGELFF.

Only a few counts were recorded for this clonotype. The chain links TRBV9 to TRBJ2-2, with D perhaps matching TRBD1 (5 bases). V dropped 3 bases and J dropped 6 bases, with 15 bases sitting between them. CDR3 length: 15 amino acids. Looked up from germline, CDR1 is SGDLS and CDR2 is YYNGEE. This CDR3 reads CASSALRVFAGELFF. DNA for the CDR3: TGTGCCAGCAGCGCCCTCAGGGTGTTTGCCGGGGAGCTGTTTTTT.